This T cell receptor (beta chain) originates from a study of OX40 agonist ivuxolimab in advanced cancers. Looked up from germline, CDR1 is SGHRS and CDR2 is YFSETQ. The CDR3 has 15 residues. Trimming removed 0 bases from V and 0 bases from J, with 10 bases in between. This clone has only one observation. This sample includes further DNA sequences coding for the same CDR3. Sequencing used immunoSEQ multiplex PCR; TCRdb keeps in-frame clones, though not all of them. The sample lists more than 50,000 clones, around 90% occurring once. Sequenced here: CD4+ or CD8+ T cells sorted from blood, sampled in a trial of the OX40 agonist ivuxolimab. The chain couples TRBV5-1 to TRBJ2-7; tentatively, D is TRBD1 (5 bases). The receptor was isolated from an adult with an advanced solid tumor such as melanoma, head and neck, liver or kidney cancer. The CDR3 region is CASSLDRTSSYEQYF. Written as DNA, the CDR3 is TGCGCCAGCAGCTTGGACAGGACGAGCTCCTACGAGCAGTACTTC.